This T cell receptor (beta chain) was obtained from a study of blood T cells in healthy people across ages. Study outcomes and limitations: Researchers judged that diversity estimates from one million T cells fell short of true values.

The CDR3 totals 14 residues. V was pared by 1 base and J by 3 bases, with 3 bases of the junction left unmatched. Germline V gene lookup returns CDR1 DFQATT and CDR2 SNEGSKA (reference sequence). In this sample, this clonotype turned up a few times. What it binds is not known. Primed by a sample-barcoded 5' primer and a J-beta primer mix, a second PCR proceeded for about 7 to 11 cycles. TCRdb independently ran MiXCR on the 5' RACE reads; one entry per CDR3 protein. The table shows hundreds of thousands of distinct CDR3 sequences, with 20% to 30% occurring only once. These records were also assigned to another study, of T cells of mothers and their children. As reported in that work: Both sample barcodes and 2-4 random nucleotides came from the M1S primer of the second PCR. Versus unrelated pairs, overlap was slightly higher in related mother-child pairs, without reaching significance.

The receptor was derived from a boy aged 5-17 years in good health. The rearrangement links TRBV20-1 to TRBJ2-7, with 10 nucleotides matching TRBD2. Sequenced material: blood. The CDR3 region is CSARGSSGSYEQYF. The DNA of the CDR3 is TGCAGTGCTAGAGGTTCTAGCGGGAGCTACGAGCAGTACTTC.